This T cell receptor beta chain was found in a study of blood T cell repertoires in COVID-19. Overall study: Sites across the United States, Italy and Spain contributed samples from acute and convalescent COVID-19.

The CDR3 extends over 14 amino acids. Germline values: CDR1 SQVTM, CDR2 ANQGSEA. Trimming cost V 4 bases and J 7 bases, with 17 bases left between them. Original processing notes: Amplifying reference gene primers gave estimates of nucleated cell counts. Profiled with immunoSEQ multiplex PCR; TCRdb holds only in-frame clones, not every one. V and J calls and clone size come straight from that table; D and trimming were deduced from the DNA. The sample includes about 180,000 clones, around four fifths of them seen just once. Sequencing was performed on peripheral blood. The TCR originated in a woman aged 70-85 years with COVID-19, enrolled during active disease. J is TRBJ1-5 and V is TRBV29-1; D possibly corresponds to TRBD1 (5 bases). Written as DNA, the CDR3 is TGCAGCGTTGGGTCAATCGGAAAGGGGCAGCCCCAGCATTTT. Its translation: CSVGSIGKGQPQHF.